The 15 T cell receptor beta chains listed next were all sequenced from one sample in a study of neurological immune-mediated disorders. Each CDR3 protein is one row after TCRdb ran MiXCR on the 5' RACE reads. The sample holds 20,000 to 25,000 distinct CDR3 sequences; 13% are singletons and the top ten take approximately 14%. Sequences were obtained from PBMCs. The source of these receptors is an older woman with HTLV-1-associated myelopathy (HAM/TSP).

J is TRBJ2-1 and V is TRBV24-1, with a weak D call TRBD1 (6 bases). This CDR3 has 15 residues. Germline V gene lookup returns CDR1 KGHDR and CDR2 SFDVKD. Trimming cost V 0 bases and J 12 bases, with 17 bases left between them. The CDR3 loop is CATSDLIQGTDTQFF. CDR3 nucleotide sequence: TGTGCCACCAGTGATTTGATACAGGGCACAGATACGCAGTTCTTC.

The rearrangement links TRBV5-4 to TRBJ2-5; TRBD1 matches at 8 bases. Germline values: CDR1 SGHNT, CDR2 YYREEE (reference sequence). This CDR3 has 15 residues. Unmatched junction bases numbered 13, after V lost 8 bases and J lost 4 bases. This chain's CDR3 is CARIRDRGEPETQYF. The CDR3 region has the DNA TGTGCCAGAATCCGTGACAGGGGAGAGCCAGAGACCCAGTACTTC.

This sequence joins TRBV20-1 and TRBJ2-3, with 10 nucleotides matching TRBD2. The CDR3 sequence is 15 residues long. J gave up 6 bases and V 1 base, and 7 bases lay outside the gene matches. Looked up from germline, CDR1 is DFQATT and CDR2 is SNEGSKA (reference sequence). This CDR3 is CSARGPGLARDTQYF. The CDR3 DNA is TGCAGTGCTAGAGGGCCGGGACTAGCGCGTGATACGCAGTATTTT.

The V gene is TRBV20-1, the J gene TRBJ2-1; 8 bases map to TRBD1. This CDR3 is built from 14 residues. Germline V gene lookup returns CDR1 DFQATT and CDR2 SNEGSKA (reference sequence). With 3 bases clipped from V and 6 bases from J, the junction kept 7 bases outside the gene matches. CDR3 coding DNA: TGCAGTGCTAGTAGGCCGACAGGGGTCAATGAGCAGTTCTTC. Amino acids: CSASRPTGVNEQFF.

The chain carries TRBV7-8 and TRBJ2-1, with 10 nucleotides matching TRBD2. V lost 2 bases, J lost 6 bases, and 13 bases stayed unmatched. The CDR3 totals 18 residues. CDR1 and CDR2 (germline): SGHVS, FQNEAQ. In DNA, the CDR3 is TGTGCCAGCAGCTTATCTTCCTGGCTGGCTAGCGGGAGCAATGAGCAGTTCTTC. It is translated as CASSLSSWLASGSNEQFF.

This clonotype showed up just a few times. The junction departs from the called germline gene at one end, perhaps through a read error. The chain employs TRBV4-3 and TRBJ2-3; perhaps TRBD1 as D (6 bases). Germline V gene data show CDR1 as LGHNA and CDR2 as YSLEER. The CDR3 has 15 amino acids. CDR3 in amino acids: CASSQTVALGGPVHF. CDR3 sequence (DNA): TGCGCCAGCAGCCAAACTGTGGCCCTTGGGGGCCCCGTGCATTTT.

This clonotype has ten or more counts. V gene TRBV12-3 or TRBV12-4 combines with J gene TRBJ2-3; 7 bases align to TRBD2. The CDR3 is 15 amino acids. After removal of 6 bases from V and 5 bases from J, the junction contained 11 bases not matched to a gene. The DNA of the CDR3 is TGTGCCAGCAGACAAGCGGGAATTCAAGGAGATACGCAGTATTTT. Its translation is CASRQAGIQGDTQYF.

This clonotype has ten or more counts. V is TRBV7-2 and J is TRBJ2-7, with 8 bases that match TRBD1. CDR1 is SGHTA, CDR2 FQGNSA, per germline. V lost 0 bases, J lost 2 bases, and 3 bases stayed unmatched. This CDR3 has 15 amino acids. Here the CDR3 reads CASSLASRGPYEQYF. CDR3 DNA sequence: TGTGCCAGCAGCTTAGCGAGCAGGGGGCCCTACGAGCAGTACTTC.

The chain is built from TRBV6-5 and TRBJ2-1; 12 bases line up with TRBD2. CDR1 and CDR2 from the germline V gene are MNHEY and SVGAGI. The trim removed 5 bases at V and 3 bases at J, leaving 11 bases unmatched. This CDR3 comprises 18 residues. The CDR3 DNA sequence: TGTGCCAGCAGTCCCGGGCTAGCGGGAGGGAGGTACTACAATGAGCAGTTCTTC. Translated, it gives CASSPGLAGGRYYNEQFF.

At least ten counts were recorded for this clonotype. The V gene is TRBV4-1, the J gene TRBJ2-7; D is undetermined. V dropped 0 bases and J dropped 5 bases, with 20 bases sitting between them. Germline CDR1 MGHRA, CDR2 YSYEKL. CDR3 length: 17 residues. CDR3 region: CASSQDGRQRVVHEQYF. DNA for the CDR3: TGCGCCAGCAGCCAAGATGGGCGACAACGGGTGGTACACGAGCAGTACTTC.

This clonotype was counted at least ten times. The chain has TRBV7-2 and TRBJ2-2; 9 nucleotides agree with TRBD2. This CDR3 spans 18 amino acids. The germline gives CDR1 SGHTA, CDR2 FQGNSA. Trimming removed 0 bases from V and 5 bases from J; junction bases left unmatched: 10. The CDR3 DNA is TGTGCCAGCAGCTTAGCGTCGGCGGGGGGGCCCCGAACCGGGGAGCTGTTTTTT. Translation gives CASSLASAGGPRTGELFF.

This clonotype was picked up many times. V usage is TRBV3-1 and J usage is TRBJ2-3; D remains ambiguous. The length of the CDR3 is 19 residues. V dropped 2 bases and J dropped 0 bases, with 21 bases sitting between them. From germline, CDR1 is LGHDT and CDR2 YNNKEL (reference sequence). Here the CDR3 reads CASSQPIFGLDISTDTQYF. The DNA for the CDR3 is TGTGCCAGCAGCCAACCAATTTTTGGCCTAGATATTAGCACAGATACGCAGTATTTT.

This clonotype was recorded at least ten times. The chain carries TRBV5-1 and TRBJ1-1; tentative D call: TRBD1 (6 bases). The germline V gene has CDR1 SGHRS and CDR2 YFSETQ. Trimming stripped 10 bases from V and 0 bases from J, with 28 bases between. The CDR3 runs 18 residues. The CDR3 reads CARGGGGLQPKVNTEAFF. CDR3 sequence (DNA): TGCGCCCGTGGGGGGGGGGGGCTCCAGCCAAAGGTGAACACTGAAGCTTTCTTT.

The sample holds many counts of this clonotype. This rearrangement joins TRBV6-1 to TRBJ2-3; TRBD2 matches 10 bases. CDR1 is MNHNS and CDR2 is SASEGT in the germline V gene. The CDR3 is 18 residues long. Unmatched junction bases numbered 8, after V lost 2 bases and J lost 0 bases. This chain's CDR3 is CASSEIRTSGESTDTQYF. The DNA of the CDR3 is TGTGCCAGCAGTGAAATCAGGACTAGCGGTGAAAGCACAGATACGCAGTATTTT.

This clonotype was recorded many times. The genes are TRBV20-1 and TRBJ2-3; 9 bases map to TRBD2. Germline loops: CDR1 DFQATT, CDR2 SNEGSKA (reference sequence). This CDR3 spans 15 amino acids. The ends lost 5 bases at V and 8 bases at J; junction bases unmatched: 14. The CDR3 reads CSAQPRTSVLGTQYF. The CDR3 DNA reads as TGCAGTGCTCAACCTCGGACTAGCGTGTTAGGTACGCAGTATTTT.